This T cell receptor (beta chain) comes out of a study of blood T cell repertoires in COVID-19. On the study more broadly: Some COVID-19 samples were acute and others convalescent; all came from the United States, Italy and Spain.

Trimming pared 7 bases from V and 7 bases from J, leaving 10 bases between. Germline loops: CDR1 SQVTM, CDR2 ANQGSEA. The length of the CDR3 is 10 residues. The repertoire was sequenced with immunoSEQ multiplex PCR; TCRdb's copy has only in-frame clones and lacks some. The sample carries roughly 250,000 clones, around 86% recorded once. Assignment of participants to cohorts was predicated upon participant-reported clinical history. This clone was seen more than once but under ten times. This chain connects TRBV29-1 to TRBJ1-2; TRBD1 might be the D (6 bases). The TCR comes from a woman in her fifties or sixties who had recovered from COVID-19. Sequencing used PBMCs or T cells enriched from blood (not recorded which). CDR3 amino acids: CSGTGIGYTF. CDR3 in DNA: TGCAGCGGAACAGGGATTGGCTACACCTTC. Filled out from reference TRBV29-1 and TRBJ1-2, the complete variable domain reads SAVISQKPSRDICQRGTSLTIQCQVDSQVTMMFWYRQQPGQSLTLIATANQGSEATYESGFVIDKFPISRPNLTFSTLTVSNMSPEDSSIYLCSGTGIGYTFGSGTRLTVV.